This T cell receptor beta chain was retrieved from a study of radiotherapy plus CTLA-4 blockade in lung cancer. Focal radiation with ipilimumab CTLA-4 blockade was given to patients with chemo-refractory metastatic non-small-cell lung cancer. Concerning this clone itself: The target antigen is unknown.

Study-level points and caveats: Once radiotherapy plus ipilimumab had been given, TCR clones derived from tumor expanded in blood. Interferon-beta, together with early blood T cell clone dynamics, reportedly best predicted response.

The CDR3 covers 14 residues. Trimming took off 0 bases at V and 2 bases at J, with 5 bases between the two ends. CDR1 and CDR2 (germline): LNHNV, YYDKDF (reference sequence). TCRdb's table, derived via immunoSEQ multiplex PCR, lists solely in-frame clones and lacks some. The sample includes approximately 85,000 clones, 86% of them seen just once. The V gene is TRBV15, the J gene TRBJ1-3; D perhaps matches TRBD1 (5 bases). Material: peripheral blood, obtained from a patient treated with radiotherapy plus ipilimumab. This clonotype was sampled from a human donor with non-small cell lung cancer who had a partial response to radiotherapy plus ipilimumab. The CDR3 coding sequence is TGTGCCACCAGCAGAGAAGGGGCTGGAAACACCATATATTTT. Translating it yields CATSREGAGNTIYF. Full variable domain (rest looked up from reference TRBV15 and TRBJ1-3): DAMVIQNPRYQVTQFGKPVTLSCSQTLNHNVMYWYQQKSSQAPKLLFHYYDKDFNNEADTPDNFQSRRPNTSFCFLDIRSPGLGDTAMYLCATSREGAGNTIYFGEGSWLTVV.